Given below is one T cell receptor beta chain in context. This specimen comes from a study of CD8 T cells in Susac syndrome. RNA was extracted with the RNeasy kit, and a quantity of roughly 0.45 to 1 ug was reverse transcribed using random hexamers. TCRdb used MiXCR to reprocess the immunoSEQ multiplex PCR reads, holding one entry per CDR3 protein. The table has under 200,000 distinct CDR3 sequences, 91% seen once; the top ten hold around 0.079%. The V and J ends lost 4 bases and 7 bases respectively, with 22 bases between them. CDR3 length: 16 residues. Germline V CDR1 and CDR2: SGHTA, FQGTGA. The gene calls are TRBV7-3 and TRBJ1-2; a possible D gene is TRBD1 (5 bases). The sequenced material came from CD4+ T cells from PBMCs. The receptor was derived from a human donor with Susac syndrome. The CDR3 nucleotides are TGTGCCAGCAGCTCCTCGGGACTCACGGCCCCTGGTGGCTACACCTTC. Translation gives CASSSSGLTAPGGYTF. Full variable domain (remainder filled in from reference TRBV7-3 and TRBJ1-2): GAGVSQTPSNKVTEKGKYVELRCDPISGHTALYWYRQSLGQGPEFLIYFQGTGAADDSGLPNDRFFAVRPEGSVSTLKIQRTERGDSAVYLCASSSSGLTAPGGYTFGSGTRLTVV.